Presented here are 3 T cell receptor beta chains from one specimen sequenced in a study of OX40 agonist ivuxolimab in advanced cancers. The assay was immunoSEQ multiplex PCR, and TCRdb's table has in-frame clones only and misses some. The sample has approximately 61,000 clones, about 80% seen once. The sample consisted of CD4+ or CD8+ T cells sorted from blood, taken in a trial of the OX40 agonist ivuxolimab. The receptor source for this set is an adult with an advanced solid tumor such as melanoma, head and neck, liver or kidney cancer.

The chain joins TRBV19 to TRBJ1-1; TRBD1 aligns across 12 bases. Germline V lookup: CDR1 LNHDA, CDR2 SQIVND (reference sequence). This CDR3 region has 14 residues. With V trimmed by 5 bases and J by 11 bases, 9 bases remained unmatched. CDR3 sequence: CASSPPPGQGAAFF. The CDR3 DNA reads TGTGCCAGTAGTCCCCCTCCGGGACAGGGGGCCGCTTTCTTT.

This chain links TRBV30 with TRBJ1-3, with D possibly called TRBD1 or TRBD2 (7 bases each). The DNA end is a closer match to TRBJ2-2, so the J assignment may be wrong. The CDR3 loop spans 16 amino acids. In germline, CDR1 is GTSNPN, CDR2 SVGIG (reference sequence). The CDR3 sequence is CAWSVAGRGLTGELFF. In DNA form, the CDR3 reads TGTGCCTGGAGTGTCGCAGGGAGGGGGCTTACCGGGGAGCTGTTTTTT.

CDR3 sequence (DNA): TGCAGTGCCCCCGAGTGGACTGAAGCTTTCTTT. This codes for CSAPEWTEAFF. The chain combines TRBV20-1 with TRBJ1-1; no firm D call. CDR3 length: 11 amino acids. Trimming removed 6 bases at V and 5 bases at J, with 10 bases between. Germline assignment: CDR1 DFQATT and CDR2 SNEGSKA (reference sequence).